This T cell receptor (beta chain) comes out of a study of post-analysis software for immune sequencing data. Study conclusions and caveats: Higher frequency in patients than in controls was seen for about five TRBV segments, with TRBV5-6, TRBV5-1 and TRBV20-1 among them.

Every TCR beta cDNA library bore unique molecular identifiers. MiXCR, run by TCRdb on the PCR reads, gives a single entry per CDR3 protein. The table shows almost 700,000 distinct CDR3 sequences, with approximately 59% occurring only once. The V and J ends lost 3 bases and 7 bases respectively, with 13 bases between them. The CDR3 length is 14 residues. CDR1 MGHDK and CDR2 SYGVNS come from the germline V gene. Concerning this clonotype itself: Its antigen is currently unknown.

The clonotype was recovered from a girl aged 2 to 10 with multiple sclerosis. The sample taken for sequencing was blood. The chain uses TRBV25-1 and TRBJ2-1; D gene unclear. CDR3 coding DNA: TGTGCCAGCAGTGATCAGGACGGAAAAAATGAGCAGTTCTTC. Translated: CASSDQDGKNEQFF.